This T cell receptor beta chain derives from a study of blood T cells in healthy people across ages. Study-level points and caveats: There was a strong correlation between TCR beta diversity and naive T cell percentage. Age brought a roughly linear fall in TCR beta diversity measured per million T cells.

A J-beta primer mix and a sample-barcoded 5' primer were used in a second PCR of about 7 to 12 cycles. One entry per CDR3 protein, called by TCRdb with MiXCR from the 5' RACE reads. The sample records about 1.8 million distinct CDR3 sequences, 49% being singletons. This clonotype has a handful of counts. What it binds is not known. The sequence derives from a woman aged 40 to 50 in good health. Material for sequencing was blood.

CDR3 amino acids: CASSEGWNEQFF. The CDR3 coding sequence is TGTGCCAGCAGTGAGGGGTGGAATGAGCAGTTCTTC. The gene calls are TRBV6-1 and TRBJ2-1; D ambiguous. From germline, CDR1 is MNHNS and CDR2 SASEGT. The CDR3 spans 12 residues. Trimming took off 3 bases at V and 7 bases at J, with 7 bases between the two ends.